This TCR beta chain emerged from a study of blood T cell repertoires in COVID-19. Overall study: Acute and convalescent COVID-19 samples came from the United States, Italy and Spain.

V shed 1 base and J shed 8 bases, with 8 bases lying between them. This CDR3 is built from 12 residues. The germline CDR1 and CDR2 sequences are MGHRA and YSYEKL. As processed by the authors: Counts of nucleated cells, estimated from reference gene primer amplification, were obtained. Some clones are missing from TCRdb's copy, which holds only in-frame ones; the method was immunoSEQ multiplex PCR. D and trimming were read from the DNA, whereas the V and J calls and clone size are those reported in that table. The sample includes a few hundred thousand clones, approximately 87% of them seen just once.

J is TRBJ1-2 and V is TRBV4-1; unclear D gene. Sample: peripheral blood. The receptor was derived from a woman aged 25 to 39 with COVID-19, enrolled during active disease. The CDR3 protein is CASSQGRRGYTF. CDR3 bases: TGCGCCAGCAGCCAAGGGAGGCGGGGCTACACCTTC.